This T cell receptor beta chain was profiled in a study of identical twins. Study observations and caveats: While abundant cord blood beta clonotypes carried fewer insertions, memory repertoires showed no such pattern. Alpha sequences that were out-of-frame and twin-shared showed an excess of low generation probability.

TCRdb re-called the 5' RACE reads with MiXCR, one entry per CDR3 protein. The repertoire holds roughly 700,000 distinct CDR3 sequences, with less than 10% as singletons. This clonotype was seen a few times. Antigen: not known. The CDR3 is made up of 18 amino acids. The trim removed 4 bases at V and 0 bases at J, leaving 12 bases unmatched. Germline assignment: CDR1 LNHDA and CDR2 SQIVND (reference sequence). These sequences were also reported in another study, on yellow fever vaccine responses in identical twins.

The chain links TRBV19 to TRBJ1-5; the match to TRBD1 covers 7 bases. The sequencing sample was made of PBMCs. This receptor was identified in a woman younger than 30 in good health. The CDR3 bases are TGTGCCAGTAGTACACATGGAGGGACAGATCATAGCAATCAGCCCCAGCATTTT. It codes for CASSTHGGTDHSNQPQHF.